The subject of this entry is one T cell receptor beta chain. As yet, its antigen is unknown. The data originate from a study of T cell responses to AZD1222 COVID-19 vaccine. General study points: Repertoire sampling happened only post peak T cell response. After two AZD1222 doses, spike-specific TCR breadth and depth rose versus day 0. Spike regions recognized by vaccine-associated CD4 TCRs spanned the protein, led by 160-218 and 743-854.

This CDR3 contains 15 residues. V was pared by 5 bases and J by 5 bases, with 18 bases between. The germline V gene encodes CDR1 LNHDA and CDR2 SQIVND (reference sequence). Profiled with immunoSEQ multiplex PCR; TCRdb holds only in-frame clones, not every one. The sample yields roughly 99,000 clones, 75% to 95% seen once. Researchers grouped second doses given at about 4 or about 12 weeks into one pool. This clonotype was obtained from an adult who received the AZD1222 COVID-19 vaccine. Sequences were derived from peripheral blood, sampled 28 days after the second AZD1222 dose. This chain connects TRBV19 to TRBJ1-1, with a possible D match to TRBD1 (6 bases). CDR3 nucleotides: TGTGCCAGTAGTTTCTACGGGGGCGGAGATACTGAAGCTTTCTTT. As protein: CASSFYGGGDTEAFF.